A single sample gave rise to the 30 T cell receptor beta chains below, sequenced in a study of shared clonotypes between healthy human individuals. Only in-frame clones appear in the TCRdb table, and some are missing; sequencing was by immunoSEQ multiplex PCR. The sample yields about 990,000 clones, around 82% seen once. Sequenced material: memory CD4+ T cells from PBMCs. Subset described: CD45RA-negative fraction. These receptors all stem from a young man in good health. Some clones in this sample may be carry-over from other donors' samples.

The chain has TRBV30 and TRBJ1-1, with 8 bases identical to TRBD1. CDR1 and CDR2 from the germline V gene are GTSNPN and SVGIG (reference sequence). Germline trimming cut 2 bases from V and 5 bases from J; bases unmatched to any gene: 10. This CDR3 comprises 15 residues. The CDR3 DNA sequence: TGTGCCTGGAGTCCCGGAGGCAGGGGGCAAACTGAAGCTTTCTTT. It is translated as CAWSPGGRGQTEAFF.

This clone appeared a few times. The genes are TRBV6-4 and TRBJ2-1; D is ambiguous. V was pared by 1 base and J by 6 bases, with 4 bases between. Germline lookup yields CDR1 MRHNA and CDR2 SNTAGT. The CDR3 totals 12 residues. The DNA for the CDR3 is TGTGCCAGCAGTGACTACCGCAATGAGCAGTTCTTC. Translation: CASSDYRNEQFF.

Concerning this clone itself: Germline is not matched at one junction end, which may reflect a read error. The rearrangement links TRBV19 to TRBJ1-1; D not certain. The CDR3 loop spans 12 amino acids. Germline V CDR1 and CDR2: LNHDA, SQIVND (reference sequence). The CDR3 is CASMAMNTEAFF. The CDR3 coding sequence is TGTGCCAGTATGGCGATGAATACTGAAGCTTTCTTT.

This chain uses TRBV6-1 with TRBJ1-4; 7 nucleotides match TRBD1. The germline V gene has CDR1 MNHNS and CDR2 SASEGT. CDR3 size: 14 residues. Losses at the gene ends were 7 bases for V and 4 bases for J; bases not matched to a gene: 6. CDR3 DNA: TGTGCCAGCATCCGGACAGGCGATAATGAAAAACTGTTTTTT. This codes for CASIRTGDNEKLFF.

The chain carries TRBV7-9 and TRBJ1-2; 7 bases fit TRBD1. The CDR3 consists of 14 residues. The J segment lost 6 bases and the V segment lost 1 base, leaving 5 bases of the junction unmatched. The germline CDR1 and CDR2 sequences are SEHNR and FQNEAQ (reference sequence). The CDR3 protein is CASSLDRGWDGYTF. The DNA for the CDR3 is TGTGCCAGCAGCTTAGACAGGGGTTGGGATGGCTACACCTTC.

This clone has only a few counts. The chain uses TRBV18 and TRBJ2-7; D may be TRBD2 (6 bases). The CDR3 contains 14 residues. Per germline, CDR1 KGHSH and CDR2 LQKENI. V was trimmed by 3 bases and J by 7 bases, leaving 16 bases between them. The CDR3 DNA sequence: TGTGCCAGCTCACCCGACGGGGGTGGGAGGGAGCAGTACTTC. This translates into CASSPDGGGREQYF.

This clone has just one count. The chain has TRBV5-6 and TRBJ2-3; the D gene is possibly TRBD1 (6 bases). CDR1 is SGHDT, CDR2 YYEEEE, per germline. V lost 7 bases and J 0 bases, leaving 15 bases between the germline ends. The CDR3 length is 15 residues. The DNA of the CDR3 is TGTGCCAGCGGGGATACAGGGTCTAGCACAGATACGCAGTATTTT. Translating gives CASGDTGSSTDTQYF.

The chain uses TRBV30 and TRBJ2-1; 16 bases line up with TRBD2. From germline, CDR1 is GTSNPN and CDR2 SVGIG (reference sequence). The CDR3 contains 17 residues. With 2 bases clipped from V and 7 bases from J, the junction kept 8 bases outside the gene matches. Written as DNA, the CDR3 is TGTGCCTGGAGTCCCAAGGGGACTAGCGGGAGGGGGAATGAGCAGTTCTTC. Translation gives CAWSPKGTSGRGNEQFF.

The J gene is TRBJ1-4, the V gene TRBV9; D possibly corresponds to TRBD1 (6 bases). This CDR3 is 15 amino acids long. V shed 2 bases and J shed 3 bases, with 11 bases lying between them. The germline V gene encodes CDR1 SGDLS and CDR2 YYNGEE. CDR3 coding DNA: TGTGCCAGCAGCGTGGGGGCAGTAGCTAATGAAAAACTGTTTTTT. It encodes CASSVGAVANEKLFF.

Regarding this clone: Other DNA sequences in the sample encode the same CDR3. This sequence joins TRBV5-1 and TRBJ1-5; D possibly corresponds to TRBD1 (6 bases). The germline V and J ends were trimmed by 4 bases and 5 bases, with 13 bases remaining between them. The CDR3 contains 14 residues. Germline CDR1 is SGHRS and CDR2 is YFSETQ. DNA for the CDR3: TGCGCCAGCAGCCCGGACAGAGGCGATCAGCCCCAGCATTTT. Amino acid sequence: CASSPDRGDQPQHF. The full variable domain, its missing parts supplied by reference TRBV5-1 and TRBJ1-5, is KAGVTQTPRYLIKTRGQQVTLSCSPISGHRSVSWYQQTPGQGLQFLFEYFSETQRNKGNFPGRFSGRQFSNSRSEMNVSTLELGDSALYLCASSPDRGDQPQHFGDGTRLSIL.

On this clone itself: The sample contains more than one DNA sequence encoding this CDR3. The chain is built from TRBV5-1 and TRBJ1-5; 9 nucleotides align to TRBD1. CDR1 and CDR2 from the germline V gene are SGHRS and YFSETQ. V dropped 2 bases and J dropped 0; count of bases not matched to a gene: 0. The CDR3 length is 15 residues. CDR3 region: CASSLQGASNQPQHF. CDR3 sequence (DNA): TGCGCCAGCAGCTTACAGGGGGCTAGCAATCAGCCCCAGCATTTT.

This clone was seen more than once but under ten times. A read error may be the cause here, since a much bigger clone is one base away. This sequence joins TRBV27 and TRBJ2-1; 8 bases fit TRBD1. The germline CDR1 and CDR2 sequences are MNHEY and SMNVEV (reference sequence). The CDR3 consists of 16 residues. The CDR3 is CASSLSRDRSYNERFF. DNA for the CDR3: TGTGCCAGCAGTTTATCCCGGGACAGGAGCTACAATGAGCGGTTCTTC.

The chain links TRBV5-1 to TRBJ2-5; a possible D gene is TRBD2 (6 bases). V was shortened by 3 bases and J by 4 bases, with 13 bases between the two germline ends. The CDR3 contains 14 residues. Germline V gene data show CDR1 as SGHRS and CDR2 as YFSETQ. The CDR3 region has the DNA TGCGCCAGCAGCTATCCGGGAGCTTCAGAGACCCAGTACTTC. It yields the protein CASSYPGASETQYF.

This clone was detected ten times or more. V gene TRBV2 combines with J gene TRBJ1-5; 7 bases match TRBD1. V gave up 3 bases and J gave up 4 bases; unmatched junction bases: 9. This CDR3 comprises 16 residues. The germline CDR1 and CDR2 sequences are SNHLY and FYNNEI. The CDR3 DNA reads TGTGCCAGCAGTGAGATCCGGCCGGGACAGAATCAGCCCCAGCATTTT. Protein sequence: CASSEIRPGQNQPQHF.

The chain carries TRBV5-1 and TRBJ1-1, with a possible D match to TRBD1 (6 bases). V was clipped by 4 bases and J by 3 bases, with 13 bases between them. The CDR3 runs 14 residues. Germline-derived CDR1 and CDR2 are SGHRS and YFSETQ. CDR3 sequence reads: CASSAGRGDTEAFF. CDR3 in DNA: TGCGCCAGCAGCGCCGGGAGGGGGGACACTGAAGCTTTCTTT.

The chain couples TRBV5-1 to TRBJ2-3; D remains unclear. The CDR3 length is 16 residues. Trimming took off 0 bases at V and 0 bases at J, with 11 bases between the two ends. Germline lookup yields CDR1 SGHRS and CDR2 YFSETQ. The DNA of the CDR3 is TGCGCCAGCAGCTTGGATGGGTCCCGGAGCACAGATACGCAGTATTTT. Translated: CASSLDGSRSTDTQYF.

This chain connects TRBV9 to TRBJ1-4; no definite D call. The germline V gene encodes CDR1 SGDLS and CDR2 YYNGEE. The CDR3 consists of 19 residues. Deletions cut 4 bases from V and 1 base from J, with 23 bases between. In nucleotides, the CDR3 is TGTGCCAGCAGCCTCAGACCGTTCTTGGGCGTCGGAACTAATGAAAAACTGTTTTTT. Amino acids: CASSLRPFLGVGTNEKLFF.

For the CDR3, the DNA is TGCGCCAGCAGCCGGGACAGGGTCGAGGGGACCCAGTACTTC. It translates to CASSRDRVEGTQYF. The rearrangement links TRBV5-1 to TRBJ2-5; 9 bases are a match to TRBD1. Germline CDR1 SGHRS, CDR2 YFSETQ. V trimming: 4 bases; J trimming: 7 bases; junction bases outside the gene matches: 8. The CDR3 is 14 residues long.

The chain links TRBV12-2 to TRBJ1-5; TRBD1, the D gene given by the table, was not confirmed from the DNA. TRBV12-2 is marked as a pseudogene. This CDR3 region has 13 residues. CDR3 residues: CASRPVPLWPQHF. CDR3 in DNA: TGTGCAAGTCGCCCAGTCCCTTTATGGCCCCAGCATTTT.

Written as DNA, the CDR3 is TGTGCCAGCAGCCAAGGGGGGCGAGGTAATCGACCTGGCAATGAGCAGTTCTTC. It encodes CASSQGGRGNRPGNEQFF. V is TRBV4-2 and J is TRBJ2-1, with D possibly TRBD1 on 6 matching bases. Germline V gene lookup returns CDR1 LGHNA and CDR2 YNFKEQ. The CDR3 consists of 18 residues. V was trimmed by 1 base and J by 6 bases, leaving 22 bases between them.

This clone appeared a single time. The chain couples TRBV28 to TRBJ1-2, with D maybe TRBD1 (6 bases). Germline values: CDR1 MDHEN, CDR2 SYDVKM. This CDR3 has 13 amino acids. Between the trimmed V and J ends, which lost 6 bases and 5 bases, there was a span of 13 bases. The CDR3, as DNA: TGTGCCAGCAGCCGGCCGGGGGCTTATGGCTACACCTTC. This gives the protein CASSRPGAYGYTF.

The rearrangement joins TRBV5-4 to TRBJ1-4; TRBD1 is a possible D gene (5 bases). This CDR3 has 16 amino acids. Germline values: CDR1 SGHNT, CDR2 YYREEE (reference sequence). The V end was cut by 0 bases, the J end by 4 bases, with 13 bases between. The CDR3 nucleotides are TGTGCCAGCAGCTTGGAAATAGGGGAGGATAATGAAAAACTGTTTTTT. Protein product: CASSLEIGEDNEKLFF.

This clone was seen a few times. In nucleotides, the CDR3 is TGTGCCAGCAGTTCTTCCCCTCTTAACTATGGCTACACCTTC. Translation gives CASSSSPLNYGYTF. V and J are TRBV28 and TRBJ1-2; D uncertain. This CDR3 spans 14 amino acids. Germline lookup yields CDR1 MDHEN and CDR2 SYDVKM. V lost 4 bases and J 1 base, leaving 10 bases between the germline ends.

The V gene is TRBV21-1, the J gene TRBJ2-2; TRBD2, as called in the table, went unchecked against the DNA. TRBV21-1 is a documented pseudogene. The CDR3 is 18 amino acids. The CDR3 region has the DNA TGTGCCAGCAGCAAAGTATCAACGGGAGGGCCATACACCGGGGAGCTGTTTTTT. This codes for CASSKVSTGGPYTGELFF.

Here the CDR3 DNA reads TGTGCCAGTAGTAACAGACAGGGTGGGACTGAAGCTTTCTTT. It encodes CASSNRQGGTEAFF. The chain uses TRBV19 and TRBJ1-1; 7 bases line up with TRBD1. The CDR3 runs 14 residues. Trimming removed 4 bases from V and 5 bases from J; junction bases left unmatched: 7. Germline V gene lookup returns CDR1 LNHDA and CDR2 SQIVND (reference sequence).

V gene TRBV10-3 combines with J gene TRBJ2-2; 8 nucleotides agree with TRBD1. CDR3 length: 15 amino acids. Per the germline V gene, CDR1 is ENHRY and CDR2 is SYGVKD. J lost 11 bases, V lost 3 bases, and 11 bases had no gene match. This CDR3 reads CAISDPGQVFGELFF. DNA for the CDR3: TGTGCCATCAGTGATCCGGGACAGGTGTTTGGAGAGCTGTTTTTT.

The chain uses TRBV4-2 and TRBJ2-1; 7 bases agree with TRBD2. The germline V gene encodes CDR1 LGHNA and CDR2 YNFKEQ. The CDR3 extends over 17 amino acids. J lost 8 bases, V lost 0 bases, and 13 bases had no gene match. In DNA, the CDR3 is TGTGCCAGCAGCCAAGATCACCGAGGAGCGGGAATCCATGAGCAGTTCTTC. As protein: CASSQDHRGAGIHEQFF.

This sequence joins TRBV28 and TRBJ2-3, with 7 bases lining up with TRBD1. The CDR3 contains 15 residues. CDR1 and CDR2 (germline): MDHEN, SYDVKM. V lost 6 bases to trimming and J lost 2 bases; unmatched junction nucleotides: 8. CDR3 residues: CASSPPGQHTDTQYF. The CDR3 DNA follows: TGTGCCAGCAGCCCGCCGGGACAGCACACAGATACGCAGTATTTT.

In its sample, this clone was seen a few times. The rearrangement joins TRBV19 to TRBJ2-6; D gene uncertain. Trimming cost V 6 bases and J 1 base, with 7 bases left between them. Germline CDR1 reads LNHDA; CDR2 reads SQIVND (reference sequence). This CDR3 contains 14 residues. The CDR3 is CASRWISGANVLTF. Here the CDR3 DNA reads TGTGCCAGTAGGTGGATTTCTGGGGCCAACGTCCTGACTTTC.

This clone has a single count. The J gene is TRBJ2-1, the V gene TRBV11-2; D is unresolved. The CDR3 is 14 residues long. Trimming shortened V by 1 base and J by 3 bases, and 7 bases separated the two germline ends. Germline lookup yields CDR1 SGHAT and CDR2 FQNNGV. The CDR3: CASSLGSVYNEQFF. CDR3 bases: TGTGCCAGCAGCTTAGGATCGGTCTACAATGAGCAGTTCTTC.